Listed below are T cell receptor beta chains from one sample, sequenced in a study of shared clonotypes between healthy human individuals. The data were produced by immunoSEQ multiplex PCR, yet TCRdb's version contains in-frame clones alone and is incomplete. The sample carries roughly 1.5 million clones, approximately 98% recorded once. The specimen was naive CD4+ T cells sorted from blood. These receptors all come from a man aged 30-40 years in good health. CDR3s leave out the opening cysteine and the closing phenylalanine or tryptophan. Each record gives: V gene, J gene, CDR3 protein.

v_gene: TRBV28; j_gene: TRBJ2-1; CDR3aa: ASSLGGDEQF
v_gene: TRBV7-9; j_gene: TRBJ1-5; CDR3aa: ASSLGQYSNQPQH
v_gene: TRBV7-2; j_gene: TRBJ1-1; CDR3aa: ASRYNGGSDTEAF
v_gene: TRBV11-2; j_gene: TRBJ2-7; CDR3aa: ASSLVTEQY
v_gene: TRBV2; j_gene: TRBJ1-1; CDR3aa: ASNRQGVGTEAF
v_gene: TRBV7-2; j_gene: TRBJ1-4; CDR3aa: ASSSTGHRAGNEKLF
v_gene: TRBV28; j_gene: TRBJ1-5; CDR3aa: ASSPQGNQPQH
v_gene: TRBV15; j_gene: TRBJ2-1; CDR3aa: ATSRDLTVNEQF
v_gene: TRBV5-1; j_gene: TRBJ2-5; CDR3aa: ASRLGIGETQY
v_gene: TRBV10-1; j_gene: TRBJ1-2; CDR3aa: ASSVMQGGGYT
v_gene: TRBV18; j_gene: TRBJ2-2; CDR3aa: ASSLTFRGTAANTGELF
v_gene: TRBV19; j_gene: TRBJ2-2; CDR3aa: ASSILTSGMSPGELF
v_gene: TRBV9; j_gene: TRBJ2-2; CDR3aa: ASSVLALAGELF
v_gene: TRBV18; j_gene: TRBJ2-1; CDR3aa: ASSPQRDNNEQF
v_gene: TRBV5-1; j_gene: TRBJ2-7; CDR3aa: ASSPGPGQGNYEQY
v_gene: TRBV28; j_gene: TRBJ2-7; CDR3aa: ASRVRGTTLYEQY
v_gene: TRBV5-1; j_gene: TRBJ2-1; CDR3aa: ASRISGTGGYNEQF
v_gene: TRBV28; j_gene: TRBJ1-1; CDR3aa: ASGGHMNTEAF
v_gene: TRBV15; j_gene: TRBJ1-3; CDR3aa: ATSRELTDSGNTIY
v_gene: TRBV20-1; j_gene: TRBJ2-7; CDR3aa: SASLTHQY
v_gene: TRBV5-1; j_gene: TRBJ2-5; CDR3aa: ASSLAGTDLRETQY
v_gene: TRBV12-5; j_gene: TRBJ1-1; CDR3aa: ASGLHGGNTEAF
v_gene: TRBV18; j_gene: TRBJ2-1; CDR3aa: ASSPSAAYNEQF
v_gene: TRBV5-4; j_gene: TRBJ2-5; CDR3aa: ASSFGGSSGETQY
v_gene: TRBV5-8; j_gene: TRBJ2-1; CDR3aa: ASSTIRGQNEQF
v_gene: TRBV6-5; j_gene: TRBJ1-1; CDR3aa: ASSAQGLMNTEAF
v_gene: TRBV15; j_gene: TRBJ2-3; CDR3aa: ATSRDPLTDTQY
v_gene: TRBV28; j_gene: TRBJ2-2; CDR3aa: ASSIAGAGTGELF
v_gene: TRBV15; j_gene: TRBJ2-1; CDR3aa: ATSRDRLAGTYNEQF
v_gene: TRBV18; j_gene: TRBJ2-2; CDR3aa: ASSPPLGGHRSARTGGVTGELF
v_gene: TRBV5-5; j_gene: TRBJ1-1; CDR3aa: ASSFPNTEAF
v_gene: TRBV27; j_gene: TRBJ2-7; CDR3aa: ASSLYRDPSYEQY
v_gene: TRBV18; j_gene: TRBJ2-1; CDR3aa: ASSPLDLIAGAYYNEQF
v_gene: TRBV10-2; j_gene: TRBJ2-1; CDR3aa: ASSERWSNEQF
v_gene: TRBV10-2; j_gene: TRBJ2-7; CDR3aa: ASTGTASYEQY
v_gene: TRBV6-5; j_gene: TRBJ1-1; CDR3aa: ASNLRDNTEAF
v_gene: TRBV27; j_gene: TRBJ2-5; CDR3aa: ASSTGTGWQETQY
v_gene: TRBV9; j_gene: TRBJ2-7; CDR3aa: ASSDGGHEQY
v_gene: TRBV9; j_gene: TRBJ2-1; CDR3aa: ASSVGGTTDNEQF
v_gene: TRBV11-2; j_gene: TRBJ2-7; CDR3aa: ASSRSSGSSYEQY
v_gene: TRBV7-9; j_gene: TRBJ2-1; CDR3aa: ASSFSGNYNEQF
v_gene: TRBV11-2; j_gene: TRBJ2-3; CDR3aa: ASSLDLSATQY
v_gene: TRBV15; j_gene: TRBJ2-2; CDR3aa: ATSRSVNTGELF
v_gene: TRBV6-5; j_gene: TRBJ2-5; CDR3aa: ASSRFGGRETQY
v_gene: TRBV5-5; j_gene: TRBJ2-1; CDR3aa: ASILVSSYEQF
v_gene: TRBV7-2; j_gene: TRBJ2-7; CDR3aa: ASSLELATYEQY
v_gene: TRBV4-3; j_gene: TRBJ2-2; CDR3aa: ASSQSTGTSVNTGELF
v_gene: TRBV5-4; j_gene: TRBJ1-2; CDR3aa: ASSLKDGANSYT
v_gene: TRBV18; j_gene: TRBJ2-7; CDR3aa: ASSPPGSLAPEREQY
v_gene: TRBV11-2; j_gene: TRBJ2-7; CDR3aa: ASSPTSGSYEQY
v_gene: TRBV2; j_gene: TRBJ1-2; CDR3aa: ASSEKFRKNYGYT
v_gene: TRBV28; j_gene: TRBJ1-5; CDR3aa: ASSLDPNPNQPQH
v_gene: TRBV6-5; j_gene: TRBJ2-7; CDR3aa: ASSFSGSRLQQY